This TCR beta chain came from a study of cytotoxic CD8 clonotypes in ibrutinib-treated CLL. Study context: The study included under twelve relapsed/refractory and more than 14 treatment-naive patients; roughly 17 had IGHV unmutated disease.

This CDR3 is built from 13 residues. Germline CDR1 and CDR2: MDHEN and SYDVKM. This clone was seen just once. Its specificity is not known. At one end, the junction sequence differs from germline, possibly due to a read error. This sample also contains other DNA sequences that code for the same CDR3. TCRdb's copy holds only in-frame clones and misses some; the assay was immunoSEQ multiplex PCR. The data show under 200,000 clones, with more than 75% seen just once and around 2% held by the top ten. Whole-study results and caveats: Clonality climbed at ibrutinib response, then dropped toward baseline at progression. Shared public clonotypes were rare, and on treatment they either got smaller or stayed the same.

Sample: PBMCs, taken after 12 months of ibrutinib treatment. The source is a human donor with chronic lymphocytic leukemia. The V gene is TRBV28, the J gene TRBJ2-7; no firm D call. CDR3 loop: CASSLSSNYEQYF. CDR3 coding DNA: TGTGCCAGCAGTTTAAGCAGCAACTACGAGCAATACTTC.